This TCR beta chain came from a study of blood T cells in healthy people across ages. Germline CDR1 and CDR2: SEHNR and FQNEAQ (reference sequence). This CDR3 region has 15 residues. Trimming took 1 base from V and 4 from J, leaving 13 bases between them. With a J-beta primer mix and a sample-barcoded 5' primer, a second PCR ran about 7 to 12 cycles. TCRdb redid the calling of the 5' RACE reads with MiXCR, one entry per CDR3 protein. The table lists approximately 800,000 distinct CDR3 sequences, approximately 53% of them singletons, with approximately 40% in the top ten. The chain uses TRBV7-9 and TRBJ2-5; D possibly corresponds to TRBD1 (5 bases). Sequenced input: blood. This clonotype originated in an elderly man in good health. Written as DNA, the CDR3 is TGTGCCAGCAGCTTAGTACAGGTCCCGATAGAGACCCAGTACTTC. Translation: CASSLVQVPIETQYF.